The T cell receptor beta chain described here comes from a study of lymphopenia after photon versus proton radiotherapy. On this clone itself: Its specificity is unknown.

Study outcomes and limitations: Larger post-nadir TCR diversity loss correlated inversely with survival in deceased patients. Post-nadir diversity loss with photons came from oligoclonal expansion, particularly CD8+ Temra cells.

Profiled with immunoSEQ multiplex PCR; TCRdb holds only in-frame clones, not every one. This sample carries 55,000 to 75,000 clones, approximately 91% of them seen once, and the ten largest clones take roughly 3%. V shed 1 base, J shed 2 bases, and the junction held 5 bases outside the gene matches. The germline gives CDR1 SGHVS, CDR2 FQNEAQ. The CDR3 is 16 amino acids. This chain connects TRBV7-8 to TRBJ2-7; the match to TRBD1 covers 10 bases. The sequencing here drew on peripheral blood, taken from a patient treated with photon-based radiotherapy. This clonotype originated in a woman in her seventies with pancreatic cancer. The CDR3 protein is CASSLGDRGPTYEQYF. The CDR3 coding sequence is TGTGCCAGCAGCTTAGGGGACAGGGGACCAACCTACGAGCAGTACTTC. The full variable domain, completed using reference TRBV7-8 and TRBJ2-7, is GAGVSQSPRYKVAKRGQDVALRCDPISGHVSLFWYQQALGQGPEFLTYFQNEAQLDKSGLPSDRFFAERPEGSVSTLKIQRTQQEDSAVYLCASSLGDRGPTYEQYFGPGTRLTVT.